The table lists the clone carrying this TCR beta chain with a few counts. Its target is unknown. V was trimmed by 0 bases and J by 8 bases, leaving 16 bases between them. The CDR3 contains 15 residues. CDR1 is MNHEY, CDR2 SVGAGI, per germline. These data are taken from a study of beta chain features in type 1 diabetes. Turning to the study itself: Some 99 million sorted cells were examined across all samples. General study points: Type 1 diabetes patients showed a moderate but significant shortening of TCRB CDR3s in all four CD4+ subsets. Insertion counts at VDJ junctions were lower in type 1 diabetes patients, who also showed more deletions there.

The collection from each donor was one heparinised blood draw averaging about 116 mL. Sort purity for all populations was recorded as exceeding 98%. Since all of the isolated RNA was reverse transcribed, expressed TCRB transcripts were what got sequenced. Using immunoSEQ multiplex PCR, the repertoire was profiled, and TCRdb retains in-frame clones only, with some absent. Of around 710,000 clones listed, roughly 12% are singletons. The specimen was naive CD4+ T cells from blood. The V gene is TRBV6-5, the J gene TRBJ1-2; D is uncertain. This clonotype was obtained from a man aged 30 to 39 with type 1 diabetes. The CDR3 here is CASSYSMVGVWGYTF. CDR3 bases: TGTGCCAGCAGTTACTCTATGGTCGGGGTATGGGGCTACACCTTC.